A single count supports the clone carrying this TCR beta chain. This entry is derived from a study of cytomegalovirus exposure and HLA in healthy donors. Study-wide context: The same platform used for the 666 first-cohort repertoires was also used for the 100 to 150 validation repertoires, as a later analysis reported.

The CDR3 has 16 amino acids. Losses at the gene ends were 3 bases for V and 5 bases for J; bases not matched to a gene: 7. The germline CDR1 and CDR2 sequences are MNHEY and SMNVEV (reference sequence). Clones were read by immunoSEQ multiplex PCR, and TCRdb kept only the in-frame ones, dropping some. There are roughly 65,000 clones in the sample; approximately 94% occur only once, and about 4.1% lies in the top ten. Sequencing was done on a sample of PBMCs. The chain uses TRBV27 and TRBJ2-1; 10 nucleotides match TRBD2. The sequence derives from a man younger than 30 in good health and CMV-seropositive. CDR3 protein: CASSFRAGGYDNEQFF. Written as DNA, the CDR3 is TGTGCCAGCAGTTTTCGAGCGGGGGGGTACGACAATGAGCAGTTCTTC.